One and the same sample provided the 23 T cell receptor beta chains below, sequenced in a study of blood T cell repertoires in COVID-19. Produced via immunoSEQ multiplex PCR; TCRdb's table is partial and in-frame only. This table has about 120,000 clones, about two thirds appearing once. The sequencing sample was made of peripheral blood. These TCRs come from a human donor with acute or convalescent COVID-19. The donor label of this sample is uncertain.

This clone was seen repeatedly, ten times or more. CDR3 nucleotides: TGTGCCTGGAGCGATCCTCTAAGCGGGGGGTACAATGAGCAGTTCTTC. Residues: CAWSDPLSGGYNEQFF. The V gene is TRBV30, the J gene TRBJ2-1; TRBD2 aligns across 9 bases. Trimming removed 3 bases from V and 4 bases from J; junction bases left unmatched: 10. Germline CDR1 GTSNPN, CDR2 SVGIG (reference sequence). The CDR3 is 16 amino acids.

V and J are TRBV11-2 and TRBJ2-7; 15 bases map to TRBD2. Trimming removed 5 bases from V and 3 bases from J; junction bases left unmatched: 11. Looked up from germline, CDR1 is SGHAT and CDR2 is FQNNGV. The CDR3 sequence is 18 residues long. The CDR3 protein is CASSRRTSGGGQNYEQYF. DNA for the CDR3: TGTGCCAGCAGCCGACGGACTAGCGGGGGGGGCCAGAACTACGAGCAGTACTTC.

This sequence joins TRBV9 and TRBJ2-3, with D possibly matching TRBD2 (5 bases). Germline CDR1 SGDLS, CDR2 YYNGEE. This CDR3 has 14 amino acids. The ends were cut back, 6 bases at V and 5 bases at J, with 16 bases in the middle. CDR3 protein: CASTEGGRLDTQYF. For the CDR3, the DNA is TGTGCCAGCACCGAAGGCGGGCGTCTAGATACGCAGTATTTT.

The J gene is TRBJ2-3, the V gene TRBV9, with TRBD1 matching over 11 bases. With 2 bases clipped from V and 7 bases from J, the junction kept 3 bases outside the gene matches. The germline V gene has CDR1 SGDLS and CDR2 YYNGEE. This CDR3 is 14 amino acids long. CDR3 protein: CASSVGQGAYTQYF. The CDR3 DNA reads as TGTGCCAGCAGCGTCGGACAGGGGGCGTATACGCAGTATTTT. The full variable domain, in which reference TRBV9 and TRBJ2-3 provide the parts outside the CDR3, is DSGVTQTPKHLITATGQRVTLRCSPRSGDLSVYWYQQSLDQGLQFLIQYYNGEERAKGNILERFSAQQFPDLHSELNLSSLELGDSALYFCASSVGQGAYTQYFGPGTRLTVL.

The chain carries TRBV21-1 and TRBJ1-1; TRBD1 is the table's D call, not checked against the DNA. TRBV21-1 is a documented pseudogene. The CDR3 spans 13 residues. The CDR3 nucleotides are TGTGCCAGCATAATTGGGACAGTTCTCTCAGCTTTCTTT. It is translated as CASIIGTVLSAFF.

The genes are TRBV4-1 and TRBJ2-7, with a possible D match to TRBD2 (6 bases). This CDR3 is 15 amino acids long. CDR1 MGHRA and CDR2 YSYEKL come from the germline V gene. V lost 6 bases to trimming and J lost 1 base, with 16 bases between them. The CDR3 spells CASRSTLANSYEQYF. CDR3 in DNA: TGCGCCAGCAGATCTACACTAGCTAATTCCTACGAGCAGTACTTC.

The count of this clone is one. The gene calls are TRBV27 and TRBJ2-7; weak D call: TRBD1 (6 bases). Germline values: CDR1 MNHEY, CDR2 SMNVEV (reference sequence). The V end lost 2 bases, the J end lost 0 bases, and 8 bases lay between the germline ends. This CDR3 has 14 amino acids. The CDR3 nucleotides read TGTGCCAGCAGTTTAGGGACATACTCCTACGAGCAGTACTTC. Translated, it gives CASSLGTYSYEQYF.

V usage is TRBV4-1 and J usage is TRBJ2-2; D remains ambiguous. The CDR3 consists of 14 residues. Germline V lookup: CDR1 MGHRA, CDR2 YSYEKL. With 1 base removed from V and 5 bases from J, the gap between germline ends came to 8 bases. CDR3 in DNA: TGCGCCAGCAGCCAAGGAGAGAATACCGGGGAGCTGTTTTTT. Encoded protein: CASSQGENTGELFF.

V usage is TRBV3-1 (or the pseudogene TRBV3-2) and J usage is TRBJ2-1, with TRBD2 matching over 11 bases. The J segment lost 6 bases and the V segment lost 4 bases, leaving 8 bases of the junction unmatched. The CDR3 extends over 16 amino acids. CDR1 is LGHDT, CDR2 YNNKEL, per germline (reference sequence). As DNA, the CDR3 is TGTGCCAGCAGCCTGATAGCGGGGGGGAAACTCAATGAGCAGTTCTTC. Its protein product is CASSLIAGGKLNEQFF.

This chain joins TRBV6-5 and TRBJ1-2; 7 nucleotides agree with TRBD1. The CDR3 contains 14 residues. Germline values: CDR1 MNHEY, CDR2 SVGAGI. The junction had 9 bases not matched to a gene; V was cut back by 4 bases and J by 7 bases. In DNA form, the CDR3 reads TGTGCCAGCAGTTTTCGTACAGGGGTATCTGGCTACACCTTC. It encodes CASSFRTGVSGYTF.

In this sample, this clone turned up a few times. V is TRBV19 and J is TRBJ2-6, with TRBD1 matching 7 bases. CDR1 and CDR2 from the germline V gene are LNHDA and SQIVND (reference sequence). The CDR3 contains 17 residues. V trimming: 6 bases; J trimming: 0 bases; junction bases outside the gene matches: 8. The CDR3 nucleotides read TGTGCCAGTAGCCGACAGGGAGCAAACTCTGGGGCCAACGTCCTGACTTTC. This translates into CASSRQGANSGANVLTF.

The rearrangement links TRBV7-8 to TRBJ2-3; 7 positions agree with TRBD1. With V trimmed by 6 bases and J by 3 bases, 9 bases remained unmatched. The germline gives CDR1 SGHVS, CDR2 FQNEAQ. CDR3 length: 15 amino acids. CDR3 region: CASSHDREWTDTQYF. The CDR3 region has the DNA TGTGCCAGCAGTCACGACAGGGAATGGACAGATACGCAGTATTTT.

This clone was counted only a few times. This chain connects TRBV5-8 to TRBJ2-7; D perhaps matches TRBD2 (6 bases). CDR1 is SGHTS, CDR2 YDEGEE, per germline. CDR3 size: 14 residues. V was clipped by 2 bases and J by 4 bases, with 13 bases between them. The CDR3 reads CASSLNPGRYEQYF. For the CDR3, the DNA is TGTGCCAGCAGCTTAAATCCAGGGAGGTACGAGCAGTACTTC.

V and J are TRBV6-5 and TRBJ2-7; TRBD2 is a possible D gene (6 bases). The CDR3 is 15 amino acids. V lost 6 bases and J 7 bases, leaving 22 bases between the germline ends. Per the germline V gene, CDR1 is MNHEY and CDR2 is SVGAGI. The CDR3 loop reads CASSPRVGGPGEQYV. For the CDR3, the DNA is TGTGCCAGCAGCCCCCGGGTTGGAGGGCCTGGGGAGCAGTACGTC.

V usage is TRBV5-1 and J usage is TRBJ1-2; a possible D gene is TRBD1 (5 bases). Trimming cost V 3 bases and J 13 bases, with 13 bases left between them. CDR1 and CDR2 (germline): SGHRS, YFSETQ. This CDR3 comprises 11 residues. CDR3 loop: CASSYPGDLTF. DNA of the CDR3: TGCGCCAGCAGCTACCCGGGGGATCTCACCTTC.

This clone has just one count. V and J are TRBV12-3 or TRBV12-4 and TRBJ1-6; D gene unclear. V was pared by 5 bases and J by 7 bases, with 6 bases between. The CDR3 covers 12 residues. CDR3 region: CASSNNNSPLHF. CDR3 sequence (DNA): TGTGCCAGCAGTAACAACAATTCACCCCTCCACTTT.

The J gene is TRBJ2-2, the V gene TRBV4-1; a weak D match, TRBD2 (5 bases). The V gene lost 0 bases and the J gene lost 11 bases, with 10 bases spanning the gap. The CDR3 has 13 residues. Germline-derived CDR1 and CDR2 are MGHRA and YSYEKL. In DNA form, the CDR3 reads TGCGCCAGCAGCCAAGAAAGACTACACGAGCTGTTTTTT. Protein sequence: CASSQERLHELFF.

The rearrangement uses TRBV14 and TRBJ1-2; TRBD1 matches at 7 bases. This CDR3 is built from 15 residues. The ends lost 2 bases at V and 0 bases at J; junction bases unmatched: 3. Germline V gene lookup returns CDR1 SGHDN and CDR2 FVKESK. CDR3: CASSQYGTANYGYTF. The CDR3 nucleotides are TGTGCCAGCAGCCAATATGGGACAGCTAACTATGGCTACACCTTC.

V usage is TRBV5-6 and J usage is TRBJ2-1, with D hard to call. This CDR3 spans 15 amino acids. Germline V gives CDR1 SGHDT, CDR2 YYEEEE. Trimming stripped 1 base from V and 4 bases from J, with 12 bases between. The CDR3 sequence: CASSLYALEYNEQFF. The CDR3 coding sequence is TGTGCCAGCAGCTTGTATGCGCTTGAATACAATGAGCAGTTCTTC.

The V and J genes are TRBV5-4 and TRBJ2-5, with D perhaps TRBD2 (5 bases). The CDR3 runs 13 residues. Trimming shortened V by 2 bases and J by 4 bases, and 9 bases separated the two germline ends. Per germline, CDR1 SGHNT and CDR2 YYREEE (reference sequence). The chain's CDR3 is CASSFRGRETQYF. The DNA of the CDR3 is TGTGCCAGCAGCTTTCGAGGGAGAGAGACCCAGTACTTC.

The CDR3 coding sequence is TGTGCCAGTAGTACCGACAGCTCTGGGGCCAACGTCCTGACTTTC. Its translation: CASSTDSSGANVLTF. This chain uses TRBV19 with TRBJ2-6; maybe TRBD1 (5 bases). Trimming removed 4 bases from V and 0 bases from J, with 7 bases in between. The CDR3 contains 15 residues. The germline CDR1 and CDR2 sequences are LNHDA and SQIVND (reference sequence).

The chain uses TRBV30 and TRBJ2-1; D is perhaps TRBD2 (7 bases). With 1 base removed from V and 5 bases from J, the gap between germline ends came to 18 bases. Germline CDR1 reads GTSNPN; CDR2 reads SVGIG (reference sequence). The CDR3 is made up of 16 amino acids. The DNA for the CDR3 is TGTGCCTGGAGTGATCTATTCGGGGGGCCGAACAATGAGCAGTTCTTC. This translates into CAWSDLFGGPNNEQFF.

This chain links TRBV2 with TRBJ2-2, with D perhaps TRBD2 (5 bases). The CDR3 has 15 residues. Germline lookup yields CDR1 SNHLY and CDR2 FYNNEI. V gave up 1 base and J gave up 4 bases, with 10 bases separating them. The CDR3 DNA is TGTGCCAGCAGTGAAGAAGGGAGTGTCACCGGGGAGCTGTTTTTT. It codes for CASSEEGSVTGELFF.